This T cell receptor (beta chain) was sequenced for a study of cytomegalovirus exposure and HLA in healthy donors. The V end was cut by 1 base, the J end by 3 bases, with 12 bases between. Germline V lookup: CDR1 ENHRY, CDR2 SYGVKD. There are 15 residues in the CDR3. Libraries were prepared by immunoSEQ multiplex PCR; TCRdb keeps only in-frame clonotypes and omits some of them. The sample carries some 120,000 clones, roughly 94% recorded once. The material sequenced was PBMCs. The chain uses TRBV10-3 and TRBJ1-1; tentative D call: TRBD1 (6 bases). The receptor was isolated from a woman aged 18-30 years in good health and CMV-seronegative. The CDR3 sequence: CAISEFTGIYTEAFF. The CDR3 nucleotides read TGTGCCATCAGTGAGTTTACAGGGATTTACACTGAAGCTTTCTTT.